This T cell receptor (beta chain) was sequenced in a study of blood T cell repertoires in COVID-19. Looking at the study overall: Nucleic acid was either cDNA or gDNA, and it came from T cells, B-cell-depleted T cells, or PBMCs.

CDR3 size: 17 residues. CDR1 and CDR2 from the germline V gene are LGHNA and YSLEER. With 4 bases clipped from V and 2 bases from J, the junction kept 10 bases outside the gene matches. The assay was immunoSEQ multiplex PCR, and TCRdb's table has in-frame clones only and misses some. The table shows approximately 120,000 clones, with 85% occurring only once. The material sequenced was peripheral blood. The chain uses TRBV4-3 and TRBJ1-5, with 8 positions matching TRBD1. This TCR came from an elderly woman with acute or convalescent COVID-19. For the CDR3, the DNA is TGCGCCAGCAGCCCCCGGCCCGCGGGACAGGGCAATCAGCCCCAGCATTTT. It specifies CASSPRPAGQGNQPQHF.